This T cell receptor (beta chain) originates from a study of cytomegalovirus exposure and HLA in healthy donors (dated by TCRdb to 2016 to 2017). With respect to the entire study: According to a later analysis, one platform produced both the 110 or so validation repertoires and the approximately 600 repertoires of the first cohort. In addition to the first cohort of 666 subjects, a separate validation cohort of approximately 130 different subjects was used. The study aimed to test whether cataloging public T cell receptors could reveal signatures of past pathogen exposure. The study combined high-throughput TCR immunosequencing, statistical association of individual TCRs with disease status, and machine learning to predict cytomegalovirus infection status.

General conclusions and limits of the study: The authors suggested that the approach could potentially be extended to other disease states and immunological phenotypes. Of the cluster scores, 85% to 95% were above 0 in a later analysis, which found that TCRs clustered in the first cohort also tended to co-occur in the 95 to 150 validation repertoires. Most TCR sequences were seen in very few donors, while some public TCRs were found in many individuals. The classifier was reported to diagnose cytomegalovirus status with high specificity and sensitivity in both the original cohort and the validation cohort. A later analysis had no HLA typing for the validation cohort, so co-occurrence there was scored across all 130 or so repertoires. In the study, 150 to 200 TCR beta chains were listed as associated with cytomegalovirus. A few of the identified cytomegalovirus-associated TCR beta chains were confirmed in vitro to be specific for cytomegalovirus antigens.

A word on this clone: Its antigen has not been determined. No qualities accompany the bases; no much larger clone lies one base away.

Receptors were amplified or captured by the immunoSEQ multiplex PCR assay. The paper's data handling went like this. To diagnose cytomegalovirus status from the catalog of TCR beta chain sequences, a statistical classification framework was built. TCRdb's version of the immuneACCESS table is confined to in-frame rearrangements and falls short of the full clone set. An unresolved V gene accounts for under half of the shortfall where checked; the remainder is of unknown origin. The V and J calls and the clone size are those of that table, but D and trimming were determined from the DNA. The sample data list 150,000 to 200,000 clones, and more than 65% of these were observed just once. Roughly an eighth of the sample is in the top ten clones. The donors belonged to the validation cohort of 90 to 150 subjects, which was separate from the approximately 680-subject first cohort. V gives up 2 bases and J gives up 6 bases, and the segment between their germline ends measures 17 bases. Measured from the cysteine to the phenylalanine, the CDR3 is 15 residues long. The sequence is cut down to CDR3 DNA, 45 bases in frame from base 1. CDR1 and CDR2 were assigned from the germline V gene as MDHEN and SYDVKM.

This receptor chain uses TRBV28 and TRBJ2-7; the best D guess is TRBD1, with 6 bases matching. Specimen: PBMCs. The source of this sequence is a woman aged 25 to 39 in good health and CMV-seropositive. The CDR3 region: CASSLEGLGTSEQYF. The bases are TGTGCCAGCAGTTTAGAAGGCCTAGGGACATCCGAGCAGTACTTC. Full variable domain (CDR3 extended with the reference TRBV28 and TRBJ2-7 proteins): DVKVTQSSRYLVKRTGEKVFLECVQDMDHENMFWYRQDPGLGLRLIYFSYDVKMKEKGDIPEGYSVSREKKERFSLILESASTNQTSMYLCASSLEGLGTSEQYFGPGTRLTVT.